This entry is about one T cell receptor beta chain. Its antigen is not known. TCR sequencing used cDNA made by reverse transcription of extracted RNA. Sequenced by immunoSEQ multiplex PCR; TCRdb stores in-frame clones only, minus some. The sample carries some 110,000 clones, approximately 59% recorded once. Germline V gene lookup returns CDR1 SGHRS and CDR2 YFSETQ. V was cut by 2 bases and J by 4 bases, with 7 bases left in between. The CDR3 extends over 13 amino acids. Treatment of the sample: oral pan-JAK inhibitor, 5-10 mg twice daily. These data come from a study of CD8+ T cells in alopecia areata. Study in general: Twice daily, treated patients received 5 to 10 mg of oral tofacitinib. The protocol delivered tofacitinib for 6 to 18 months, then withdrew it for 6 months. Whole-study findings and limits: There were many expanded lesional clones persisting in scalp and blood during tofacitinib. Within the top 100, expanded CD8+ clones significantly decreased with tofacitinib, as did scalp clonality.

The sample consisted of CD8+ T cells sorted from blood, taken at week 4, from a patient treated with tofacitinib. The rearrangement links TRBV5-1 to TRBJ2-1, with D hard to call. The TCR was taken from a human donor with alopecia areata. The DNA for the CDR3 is TGCGCCAGCAGCTTAGGGATTTACAATGAGCAGTTCTTC. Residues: CASSLGIYNEQFF.